Reported below is one T cell receptor beta chain. The entry originates in a study of blood T cell repertoires in COVID-19. Study context: Donors in the United States, Italy and Spain gave samples during acute or convalescent COVID-19.

Germline assignment: CDR1 KGHSH and CDR2 LQKENI. V was pared by 6 bases and J by 7 bases, with 19 bases between. This CDR3 spans 15 amino acids. Those who participated ranged in age from roughly 18 to 89 years and resided in approximately 26 US areas. Sequencing was performed with immunoSEQ multiplex PCR; in TCRdb, only in-frame clones are kept and a portion is missing. The sample holds a few hundred thousand clones, nearly 90% seen once. This chain joins TRBV18 and TRBJ1-5; TRBD1 might be the D (6 bases). The TCR originated in a woman aged 18-29 years with acute COVID-19. The specimen was PBMCs or T cells enriched from blood (not recorded which). CDR3 loop: CASSADWEGGQPQHF. The DNA for the CDR3 is TGTGCCAGCTCGGCGGACTGGGAGGGGGGCCAGCCCCAGCATTTT.